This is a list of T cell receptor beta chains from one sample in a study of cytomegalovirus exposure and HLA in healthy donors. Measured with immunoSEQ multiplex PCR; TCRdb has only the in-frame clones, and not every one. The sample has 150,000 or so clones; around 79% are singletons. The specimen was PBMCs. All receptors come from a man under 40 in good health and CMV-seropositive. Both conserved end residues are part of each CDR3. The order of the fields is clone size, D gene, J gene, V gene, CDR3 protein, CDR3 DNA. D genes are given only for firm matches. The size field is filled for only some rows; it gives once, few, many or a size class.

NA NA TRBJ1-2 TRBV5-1 CASSLTPGRGSYGYTF TGCGCCAGCAGCTTGACTCCGGGCAGGGGCTCCTATGGCTACACCTTC
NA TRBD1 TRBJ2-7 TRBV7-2 CASSLSLGTGSYEQYF TGTGCCAGCAGCTTATCCCTGGGGACAGGATCATACGAGCAGTACTTC
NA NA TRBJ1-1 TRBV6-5 CASSLRVMNTEAFF TGTGCCAGCAGTTTGAGGGTAATGAACACTGAAGCTTTCTTT
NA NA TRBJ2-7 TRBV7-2 CASSLALVREQYF TGTGCCAGCAGCTTAGCTCTAGTACGCGAGCAGTACTTC
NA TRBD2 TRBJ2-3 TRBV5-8 CASSLGETSGNTDTQYF TGTGCCAGCAGCTTGGGGGAGACTAGCGGAAATACAGATACGCAGTATTTT
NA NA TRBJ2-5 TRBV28 CASNIRASEETQYF TGTGCCAGCAACATCAGGGCTAGCGAAGAGACCCAGTACTTC
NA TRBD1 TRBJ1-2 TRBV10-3 CASGDRGRTYGYTF TGTGCCTCGGGGGACAGGGGGCGGACCTATGGCTACACCTTC
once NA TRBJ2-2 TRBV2 CASSIDRNTGELFF TGTGCCAGCAGTATCGACAGAAACACCGGGGAGCTGTTTTTT
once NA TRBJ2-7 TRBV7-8 CASSVSVYEQYF TGTGCCAGCAGCGTTAGCGTCTACGAGCAGTACTTC
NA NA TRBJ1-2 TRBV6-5 CASSLPGQYGYTF TGTGCCAGCAGTCTCCCAGGGCAATATGGCTACACCTTC
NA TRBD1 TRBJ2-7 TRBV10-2 CASSPRQGLKQYF TGCGCCAGCAGTCCCCGACAGGGTCTCAAGCAGTACTTC
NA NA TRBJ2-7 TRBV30 CAWSGGPREQYF TGTGCCTGGAGTGGGGGCCCCAGGGAGCAGTACTTC
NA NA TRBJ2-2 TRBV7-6 CASSPRTANTGELFF TGTGCCAGCAGCCCAAGGACAGCGAACACCGGGGAGCTGTTTTTT
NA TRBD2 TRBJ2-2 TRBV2 CASSSSGEDTGELFF TGTGCCAGCAGTTCTAGCGGGGAAGACACCGGGGAGCTGTTTTTT
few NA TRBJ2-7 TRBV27 CGAGGAYEQYF TGTGGGGCGGGCGGCGCCTACGAGCAGTACTTC
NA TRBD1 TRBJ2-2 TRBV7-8 CASSSGQVNTGELFF TGTGCCAGCAGCTCGGGACAGGTGAACACCGGGGAGCTGTTTTTT
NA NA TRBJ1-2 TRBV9 CASSSLEGPGYTF TGTGCCAGCAGCTCACTCGAGGGCCCTGGCTACACCTTC
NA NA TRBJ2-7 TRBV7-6 CASSLKGDEQYF TGTGCCAGCAGCTTAAAAGGGGACGAGCAGTACTTC
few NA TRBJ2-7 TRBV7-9 CASSRPEGGANEQYF TGTGCCAGCAGTCGTCCGGAGGGGGGGGCGAACGAGCAGTACTTC
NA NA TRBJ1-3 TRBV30 CAFYVQGISGNTIYF TGTGCCTTCTATGTGCAGGGTATCTCTGGAAACACCATATATTTT
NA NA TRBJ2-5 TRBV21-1 CASSTPDNHGRETQYF TGTGCCAGCAGCACCCCGGACAATCACGGGAGGGAGACCCAGTACTTC
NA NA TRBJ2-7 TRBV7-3 CASSLGTAPRYEQYF TGTGCCAGCAGCTTAGGTACTGCGCCCCGCTACGAGCAGTACTTC
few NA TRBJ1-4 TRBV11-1 CASSSGRTAASEKLFF TGTGCCAGCAGCTCCGGACGGACAGCCGCCAGTGAAAAACTGTTTTTT
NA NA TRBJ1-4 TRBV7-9 CASSYGGQSNEKLFF TGTGCCAGCAGCTACGGGGGGCAGTCCAATGAAAAACTGTTTTTT
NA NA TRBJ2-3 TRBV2 CASSSPGDTQYF TGTGCCAGCAGCTCCCCCGGGGATACGCAGTATTTT
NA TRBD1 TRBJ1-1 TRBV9 CASSSLWGQRNTEAFF TGTGCCAGCAGCTCCTTGTGGGGACAGAGGAACACTGAAGCTTTCTTT
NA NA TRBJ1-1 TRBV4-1 CASSQGTIGTPATEAFF TGCGCCAGCAGCCAGGGTACGATAGGGACACCGGCCACTGAAGCTTTCTTT
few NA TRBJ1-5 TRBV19 CASSNTFGGTVLKPQHF TGTGCCAGTAGTAATACGTTCGGGGGGACTGTCCTGAAGCCCCAGCATTTT
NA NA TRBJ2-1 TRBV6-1 CASGRDRRGDEQFF TGTGCCAGCGGTCGGGACCGGAGGGGAGACGAGCAGTTCTTC
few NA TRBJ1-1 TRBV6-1 CASSDQGNTEAFF TGTGCCAGCAGTGATCAGGGTAACACTGAAGCTTTCTTT
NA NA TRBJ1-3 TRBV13 CASSPAQGPLWNTIYF TGTGCCAGCAGCCCCGCGCAGGGGCCTTTGTGGAACACCATATATTTT
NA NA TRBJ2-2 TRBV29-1 CSVRQRSNTGELFF TGCAGCGTTCGACAGAGATCGAACACCGGGGAGCTGTTTTTT
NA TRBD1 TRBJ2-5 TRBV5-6 CASTLRLTGARQETQYF TGTGCCAGCACCCTACGTCTGACAGGGGCCCGACAAGAGACCCAGTACTTC
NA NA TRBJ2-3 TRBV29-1 CSVRGGDTQYF TGCAGCGTGAGAGGAGGGGATACGCAGTATTTT
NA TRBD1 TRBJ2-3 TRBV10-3 CAISEGPGTGGADTQYF TGTGCCATCAGTGAGGGGCCCGGAACAGGGGGCGCAGATACGCAGTATTTT
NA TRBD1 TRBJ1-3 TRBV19 CASSQGAGNTIYF TGTGCCAGTAGCCAGGGGGCTGGAAACACCATATATTTT
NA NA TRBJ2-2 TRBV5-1 CASSLGWGPAGELFF TGCGCCAGCAGCTTGGGGTGGGGGCCGGCCGGGGAGCTGTTTTTT
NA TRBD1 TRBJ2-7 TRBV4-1 CASSQGAGGSPSGEQYF TGCGCCAGCAGCCAAGGGGCAGGGGGTTCTCCTTCGGGCGAGCAGTACTTC
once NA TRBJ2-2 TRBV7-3 CASSLDDSKGRTGELFF TGTGCCAGCAGCTTAGACGACTCAAAGGGGAGGACCGGGGAGCTGTTTTTT
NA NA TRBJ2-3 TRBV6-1 CASSEGYTDTQYF TGTGCCAGCAGTGAAGGTTATACAGATACGCAGTATTTT
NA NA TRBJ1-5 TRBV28 CASSPNSGGSNQPQHF TGTGCCAGCAGTCCGAACTCGGGGGGGAGCAATCAGCCCCAGCATTTT
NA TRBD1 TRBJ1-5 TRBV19 CASSIIFRTGEYQPQHF TGTGCCAGTAGTATTATATTTAGGACAGGAGAATATCAGCCCCAGCATTTT
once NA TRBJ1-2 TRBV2 CASSGGTEYSYTF TGTGCCAGCAGTGGCGGGACCGAATATAGCTACACCTTC
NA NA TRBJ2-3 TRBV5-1 CASSWGAGATDTQYF TGCGCCAGCAGCTGGGGAGCGGGTGCCACAGATACGCAGTATTTT
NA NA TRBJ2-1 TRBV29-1 CSEQTGDNEQFF TGCAGCGAACAGACAGGAGACAATGAGCAGTTCTTC
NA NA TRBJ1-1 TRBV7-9 CASSRGTNTEAFF TGTGCCAGCAGCAGGGGGACGAACACTGAAGCTTTCTTT
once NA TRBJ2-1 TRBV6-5 CASSPDYRPYNEQFF TGTGCCAGCAGCCCGGACTACCGACCTTACAATGAGCAGTTCTTC
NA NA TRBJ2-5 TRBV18 CASSPRVAQETQYF TGTGCCAGCTCACCGAGGGTCGCGCAAGAGACCCAGTACTTC
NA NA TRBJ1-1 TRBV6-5 CASSRQLNTEAFF TGTGCCAGCAGTAGACAGTTAAACACTGAAGCTTTCTTT
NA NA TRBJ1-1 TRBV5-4 CASSAGGCEAFF TGTGCCAGCAGTGCGGGGGGCTGTGAAGCTTTCTTT
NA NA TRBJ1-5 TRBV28 CASSLSGIDNQPQHF TGTGCCAGCAGTTTATCGGGAATCGACAATCAGCCCCAGCATTTT
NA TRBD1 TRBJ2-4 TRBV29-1 CSARDRLAKNIQYF TGCAGCGCCCGGGACAGGCTAGCCAAAAACATTCAGTACTTC